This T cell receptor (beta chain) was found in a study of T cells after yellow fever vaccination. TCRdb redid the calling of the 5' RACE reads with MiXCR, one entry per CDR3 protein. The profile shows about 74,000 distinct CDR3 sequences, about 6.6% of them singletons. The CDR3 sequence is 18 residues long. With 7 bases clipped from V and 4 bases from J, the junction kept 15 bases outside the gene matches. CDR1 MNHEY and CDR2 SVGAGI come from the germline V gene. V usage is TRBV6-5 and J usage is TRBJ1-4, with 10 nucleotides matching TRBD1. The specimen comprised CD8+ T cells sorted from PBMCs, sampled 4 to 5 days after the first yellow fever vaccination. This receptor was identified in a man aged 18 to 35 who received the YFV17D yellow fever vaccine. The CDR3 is CASTFSGTGDGNNEKLFF. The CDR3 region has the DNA TGTGCCAGCACTTTCTCCGGGACAGGGGATGGGAATAATGAAAAACTGTTTTTT.